Below, 10 T cell receptor beta chains from the same sample are listed, as sequenced in a study of T cell responses to AZD1222 COVID-19 vaccine. Method: immunoSEQ multiplex PCR; TCRdb's copy keeps in-frame clones and lacks some. Found here are under 150,000 clones, 70% to 90% of them singletons; the top ten hold around 15%. The sample was peripheral blood, taken on day 0 of AZD1222 vaccination. The origin of the receptors is an adult in good health.

This chain uses TRBV25-1 with TRBJ1-6; no clear D. V lost 5 bases to trimming and J lost 5 bases, with 7 bases between them. CDR3 length: 13 amino acids. CDR1 is MGHDK, CDR2 SYGVNS, per germline. The CDR3 sequence: CASSSVNNSPLHF. The CDR3 DNA is TGTGCCAGCAGTTCTGTTAATAATTCACCCCTCCACTTT.

J is TRBJ1-2 and V is TRBV7-5; the DNA was not compared with TRBD1, the D call given in the table. TRBV7-5 is deemed a pseudogene. The CDR3 covers 15 residues. DNA for the CDR3: TGTGCCAGAAGCAGACGACAGGGAAGTATCTATGGCTACACCTTC. It yields the protein CARSRRQGSIYGYTF.

The chain links TRBV5-1 to TRBJ1-2, with TRBD1 matching 10 bases. Germline V lookup: CDR1 SGHRS, CDR2 YFSETQ. This CDR3 is built from 14 residues. V trimming: 4 bases; J trimming: 6 bases; junction bases outside the gene matches: 6. The CDR3 DNA follows: TGCGCCAGCAGCCCGCAGACAGGGGGCGATGGCTACACCTTC. It is translated as CASSPQTGGDGYTF.

V gene TRBV10-3 combines with J gene TRBJ1-5; the D gene is possibly TRBD1 (6 bases). The ends were cut back, 9 bases at V and 2 bases at J, with 14 bases in the middle. Germline values: CDR1 ENHRY, CDR2 SYGVKD. The CDR3 contains 14 residues. Written as DNA, the CDR3 is TGTGCCATTCGGGGGGCAGGTGGCAATCAGCCCCAGCATTTT. Translating it yields CAIRGAGGNQPQHF.

DNA of the CDR3: TGTGCCAGCAGTAGCCCCGCCCTAAACACAGATACGCAGTATTTT. Its translation is CASSSPALNTDTQYF. This sequence joins TRBV5-4 and TRBJ2-3; unclear D gene. The germline CDR1 and CDR2 sequences are SGHNT and YYREEE (reference sequence). The CDR3 runs to 15 residues. Trimming shortened V by 5 bases and J by 2 bases, and 15 bases separated the two germline ends.

The genes are TRBV5-4 and TRBJ1-2; D unclear. The CDR3 has 13 amino acids. Germline V gives CDR1 SGHNT, CDR2 YYREEE (reference sequence). Deletions cut 4 bases from V and 0 bases from J, with 7 bases between. The CDR3 spells CASSSGANYGYTF. The CDR3, as DNA: TGTGCCAGCAGCAGCGGGGCTAACTATGGCTACACCTTC.

The V and J genes are TRBV10-3 and TRBJ1-1, with TRBD1 matching 8 bases. The CDR3 consists of 15 residues. V lost 0 bases to trimming and J lost 4 bases; unmatched junction nucleotides: 4. Germline values: CDR1 ENHRY, CDR2 SYGVKD. The CDR3 bases are TGTGCCATCAGTGAGTCGAACAGGGGGTCCACTGAAGCTTTCTTT. It is translated as CAISESNRGSTEAFF.

The genes are TRBV2 and TRBJ1-5; 8 bases agree with TRBD1. Trimming removed 0 bases from V and 1 base from J; junction bases left unmatched: 5. The CDR3 runs 17 residues. CDR1 and CDR2 from the germline V gene are SNHLY and FYNNEI. CDR3 bases: TGTGCCAGCAGTGAAGCGCGGACAGGGCGAAGCAATCAGCCCCAGCATTTT. Translation gives CASSEARTGRSNQPQHF.

J is TRBJ2-7 and V is TRBV28; TRBD1 agrees at 9 bases. V lost 6 bases to trimming and J lost 4 bases; unmatched junction nucleotides: 13. The CDR3 totals 16 residues. CDR1 MDHEN and CDR2 SYDVKM come from the germline V gene. The CDR3 DNA reads as TGTGCCAGCAGCGCCCACCCACAGGGGGCAGGGTACGAGCAGTACTTC. Its translation is CASSAHPQGAGYEQYF.

This clone showed up just a few times. The same CDR3 is also encoded by other DNA sequences in this sample. The chain is built from TRBV7-9 and TRBJ1-2; the D gene is possibly TRBD1 (5 bases). The CDR3 runs to 15 residues. The germline V gene encodes CDR1 SEHNR and CDR2 FQNEAQ (reference sequence). Deletions cut 1 base from V and 2 bases from J, with 11 bases between. The DNA for the CDR3 is TGTGCCAGCAGCTTAGGGGTTGCAGGGAACTATGGCTACACCTTC. This translates into CASSLGVAGNYGYTF.